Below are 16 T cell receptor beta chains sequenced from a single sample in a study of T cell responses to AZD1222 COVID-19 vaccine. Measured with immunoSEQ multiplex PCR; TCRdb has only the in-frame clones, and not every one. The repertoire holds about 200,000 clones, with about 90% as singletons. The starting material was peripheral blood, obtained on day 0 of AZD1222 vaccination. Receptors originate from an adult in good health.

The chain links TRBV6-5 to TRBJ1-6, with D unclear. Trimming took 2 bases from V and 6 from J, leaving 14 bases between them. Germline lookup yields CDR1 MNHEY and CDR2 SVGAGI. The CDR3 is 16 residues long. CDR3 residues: CASSYRRAGGNSPLHF. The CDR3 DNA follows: TGTGCCAGCAGTTACCGGCGGGCGGGTGGTAATTCACCCCTCCACTTT.

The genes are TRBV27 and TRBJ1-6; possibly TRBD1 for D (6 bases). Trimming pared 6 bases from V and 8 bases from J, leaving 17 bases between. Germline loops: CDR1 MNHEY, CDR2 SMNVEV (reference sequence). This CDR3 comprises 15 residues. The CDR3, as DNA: TGTGCCAGCAGGAAAGGGGACACTGATTATTCACCCCTCCACTTT. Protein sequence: CASRKGDTDYSPLHF.

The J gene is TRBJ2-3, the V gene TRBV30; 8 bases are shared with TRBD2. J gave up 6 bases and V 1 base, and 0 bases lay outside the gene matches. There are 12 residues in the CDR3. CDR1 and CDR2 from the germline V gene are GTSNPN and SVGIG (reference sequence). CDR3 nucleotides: TGTGCCTGGAGTGCTAGCGGGGATACGCAGTATTTT. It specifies CAWSASGDTQYF.

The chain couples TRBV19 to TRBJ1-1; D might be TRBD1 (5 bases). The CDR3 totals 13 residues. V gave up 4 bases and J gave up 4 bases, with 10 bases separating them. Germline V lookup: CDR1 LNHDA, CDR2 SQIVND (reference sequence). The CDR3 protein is CASSTQGFTEAFF. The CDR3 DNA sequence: TGTGCCAGTAGTACCCAGGGTTTCACTGAAGCTTTCTTT.

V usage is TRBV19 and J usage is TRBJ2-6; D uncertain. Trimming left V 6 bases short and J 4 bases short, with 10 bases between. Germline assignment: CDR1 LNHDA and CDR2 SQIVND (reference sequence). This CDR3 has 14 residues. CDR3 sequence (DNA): TGTGCCAGTAGGACGAAAGTGGGGGCCAACGTCCTGACTTTC. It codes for CASRTKVGANVLTF. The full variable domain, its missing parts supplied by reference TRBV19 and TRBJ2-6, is DGGITQSPKYLFRKEGQNVTLSCEQNLNHDAMYWYRQDPGQGLRLIYYSQIVNDFQKGDIAEGYSVSREKKESFPLTVTSAQKNPTAFYLCASRTKVGANVLTFGAGSRLTVL.

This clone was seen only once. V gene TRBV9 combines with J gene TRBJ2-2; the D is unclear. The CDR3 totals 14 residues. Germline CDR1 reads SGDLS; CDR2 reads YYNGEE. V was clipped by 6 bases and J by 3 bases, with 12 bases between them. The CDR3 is CASTRAAYTGELFF. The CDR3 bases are TGTGCCAGCACCCGGGCGGCTTACACCGGGGAGCTGTTTTTT.

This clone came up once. This CDR3 reads CASSSRVNPEAFF. Written as DNA, the CDR3 is TGTGCCAGCAGTTCACGGGTGAATCCTGAAGCTTTCTTT. The chain recombines TRBV27 with TRBJ1-1; D remains ambiguous. The V end was cut by 4 bases, the J end by 6 bases, with 12 bases between. Germline CDR1 reads MNHEY; CDR2 reads SMNVEV (reference sequence). The CDR3 is made up of 13 amino acids.

As DNA, the CDR3 is TGTGCCAGCAGTTTACCGGGACAGGTATCCTACGAGCAGTACTTC. Protein sequence: CASSLPGQVSYEQYF. V gene TRBV28 combines with J gene TRBJ2-7; 8 positions agree with TRBD1. The germline V gene has CDR1 MDHEN and CDR2 SYDVKM. The V segment lost 2 bases and the J segment 1 base; nucleotides outside the gene matches: 4. The CDR3 contains 15 residues. The full variable domain, rest sourced from reference TRBV28 and TRBJ2-7, is DVKVTQSSRYLVKRTGEKVFLECVQDMDHENMFWYRQDPGLGLRLIYFSYDVKMKEKGDIPEGYSVSREKKERFSLILESASTNQTSMYLCASSLPGQVSYEQYFGPGTRLTVT.

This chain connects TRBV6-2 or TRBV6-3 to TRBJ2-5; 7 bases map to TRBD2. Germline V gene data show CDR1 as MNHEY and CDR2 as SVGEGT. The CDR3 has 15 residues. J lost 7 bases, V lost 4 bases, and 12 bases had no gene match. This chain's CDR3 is CASSLSGTGHGTQYF. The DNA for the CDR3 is TGTGCCAGCAGTTTAAGCGGGACCGGTCACGGGACCCAGTACTTC.

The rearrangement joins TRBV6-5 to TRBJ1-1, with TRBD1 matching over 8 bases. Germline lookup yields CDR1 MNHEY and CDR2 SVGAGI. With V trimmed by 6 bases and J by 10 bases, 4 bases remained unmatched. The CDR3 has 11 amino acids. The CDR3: CASSPGQGAFF. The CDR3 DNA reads TGTGCCAGCAGCCCCGGACAGGGAGCTTTCTTT.

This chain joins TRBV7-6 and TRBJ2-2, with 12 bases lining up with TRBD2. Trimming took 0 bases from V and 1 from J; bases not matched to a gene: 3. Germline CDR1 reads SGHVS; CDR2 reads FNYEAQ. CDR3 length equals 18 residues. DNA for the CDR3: TGTGCCAGCAGCTTAGCTAGACTAGCGGGGGTGAACACCGGGGAGCTGTTTTTT. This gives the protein CASSLARLAGVNTGELFF.

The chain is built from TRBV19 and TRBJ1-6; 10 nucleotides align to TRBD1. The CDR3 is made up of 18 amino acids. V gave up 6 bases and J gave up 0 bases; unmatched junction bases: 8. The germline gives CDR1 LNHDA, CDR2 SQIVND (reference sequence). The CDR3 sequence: CASSTTGGPSSYNSPLHF. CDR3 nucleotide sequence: TGTGCCAGTAGCACGACAGGGGGCCCGAGCTCCTATAATTCACCCCTCCACTTT. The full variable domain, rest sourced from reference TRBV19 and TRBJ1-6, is DGGITQSPKYLFRKEGQNVTLSCEQNLNHDAMYWYRQDPGQGLRLIYYSQIVNDFQKGDIAEGYSVSREKKESFPLTVTSAQKNPTAFYLCASSTTGGPSSYNSPLHFGNGTRLTVT.

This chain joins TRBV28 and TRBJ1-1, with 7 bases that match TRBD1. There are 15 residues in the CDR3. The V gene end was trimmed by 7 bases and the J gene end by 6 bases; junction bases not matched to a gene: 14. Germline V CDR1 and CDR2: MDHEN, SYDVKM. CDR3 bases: TGTGCCAGCACCCAGCGGACAGGCCGGTGGGCTGAAGCTTTCTTT. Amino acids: CASTQRTGRWAEAFF.

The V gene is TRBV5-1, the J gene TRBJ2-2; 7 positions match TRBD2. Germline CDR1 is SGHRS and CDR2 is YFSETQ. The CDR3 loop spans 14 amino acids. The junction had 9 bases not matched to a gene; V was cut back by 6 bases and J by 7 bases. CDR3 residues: CASTKGGVDGELFF. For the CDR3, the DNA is TGCGCCAGCACGAAGGGAGGGGTGGACGGGGAGCTGTTTTTT. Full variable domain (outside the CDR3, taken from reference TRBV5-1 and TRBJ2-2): KAGVTQTPRYLIKTRGQQVTLSCSPISGHRSVSWYQQTPGQGLQFLFEYFSETQRNKGNFPGRFSGRQFSNSRSEMNVSTLELGDSALYLCASTKGGVDGELFFGEGSRLTVL.

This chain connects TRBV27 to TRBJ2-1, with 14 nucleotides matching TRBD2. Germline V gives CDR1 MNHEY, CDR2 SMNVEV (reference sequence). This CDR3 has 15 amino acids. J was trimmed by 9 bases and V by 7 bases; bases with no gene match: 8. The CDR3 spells CASTYSGLAGVEQFF. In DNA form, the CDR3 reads TGTGCCAGCACTTACTCGGGACTAGCGGGGGTTGAGCAGTTCTTC.

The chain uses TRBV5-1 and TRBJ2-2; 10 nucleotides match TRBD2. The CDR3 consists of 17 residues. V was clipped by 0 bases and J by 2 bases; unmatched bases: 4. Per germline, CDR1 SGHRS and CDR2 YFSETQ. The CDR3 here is CASSLGGLAENTGELFF. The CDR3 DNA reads TGCGCCAGCAGCTTGGGAGGACTAGCGGAAAACACCGGGGAGCTGTTTTTT. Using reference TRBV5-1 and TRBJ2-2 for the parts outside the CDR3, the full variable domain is KAGVTQTPRYLIKTRGQQVTLSCSPISGHRSVSWYQQTPGQGLQFLFEYFSETQRNKGNFPGRFSGRQFSNSRSEMNVSTLELGDSALYLCASSLGGLAENTGELFFGEGSRLTVL.